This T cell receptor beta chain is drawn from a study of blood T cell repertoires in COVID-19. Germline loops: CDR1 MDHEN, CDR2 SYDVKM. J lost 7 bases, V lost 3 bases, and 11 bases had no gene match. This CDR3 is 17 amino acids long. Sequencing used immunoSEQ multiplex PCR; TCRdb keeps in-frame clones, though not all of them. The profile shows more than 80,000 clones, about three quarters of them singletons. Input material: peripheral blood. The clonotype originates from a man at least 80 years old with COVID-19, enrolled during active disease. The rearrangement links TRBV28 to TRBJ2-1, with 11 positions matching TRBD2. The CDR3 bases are TGTGCCAGCAGTTTCGGGGTGGGACTAGCGGAAATTAATGAGCAGTTCTTC. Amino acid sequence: CASSFGVGLAEINEQFF.